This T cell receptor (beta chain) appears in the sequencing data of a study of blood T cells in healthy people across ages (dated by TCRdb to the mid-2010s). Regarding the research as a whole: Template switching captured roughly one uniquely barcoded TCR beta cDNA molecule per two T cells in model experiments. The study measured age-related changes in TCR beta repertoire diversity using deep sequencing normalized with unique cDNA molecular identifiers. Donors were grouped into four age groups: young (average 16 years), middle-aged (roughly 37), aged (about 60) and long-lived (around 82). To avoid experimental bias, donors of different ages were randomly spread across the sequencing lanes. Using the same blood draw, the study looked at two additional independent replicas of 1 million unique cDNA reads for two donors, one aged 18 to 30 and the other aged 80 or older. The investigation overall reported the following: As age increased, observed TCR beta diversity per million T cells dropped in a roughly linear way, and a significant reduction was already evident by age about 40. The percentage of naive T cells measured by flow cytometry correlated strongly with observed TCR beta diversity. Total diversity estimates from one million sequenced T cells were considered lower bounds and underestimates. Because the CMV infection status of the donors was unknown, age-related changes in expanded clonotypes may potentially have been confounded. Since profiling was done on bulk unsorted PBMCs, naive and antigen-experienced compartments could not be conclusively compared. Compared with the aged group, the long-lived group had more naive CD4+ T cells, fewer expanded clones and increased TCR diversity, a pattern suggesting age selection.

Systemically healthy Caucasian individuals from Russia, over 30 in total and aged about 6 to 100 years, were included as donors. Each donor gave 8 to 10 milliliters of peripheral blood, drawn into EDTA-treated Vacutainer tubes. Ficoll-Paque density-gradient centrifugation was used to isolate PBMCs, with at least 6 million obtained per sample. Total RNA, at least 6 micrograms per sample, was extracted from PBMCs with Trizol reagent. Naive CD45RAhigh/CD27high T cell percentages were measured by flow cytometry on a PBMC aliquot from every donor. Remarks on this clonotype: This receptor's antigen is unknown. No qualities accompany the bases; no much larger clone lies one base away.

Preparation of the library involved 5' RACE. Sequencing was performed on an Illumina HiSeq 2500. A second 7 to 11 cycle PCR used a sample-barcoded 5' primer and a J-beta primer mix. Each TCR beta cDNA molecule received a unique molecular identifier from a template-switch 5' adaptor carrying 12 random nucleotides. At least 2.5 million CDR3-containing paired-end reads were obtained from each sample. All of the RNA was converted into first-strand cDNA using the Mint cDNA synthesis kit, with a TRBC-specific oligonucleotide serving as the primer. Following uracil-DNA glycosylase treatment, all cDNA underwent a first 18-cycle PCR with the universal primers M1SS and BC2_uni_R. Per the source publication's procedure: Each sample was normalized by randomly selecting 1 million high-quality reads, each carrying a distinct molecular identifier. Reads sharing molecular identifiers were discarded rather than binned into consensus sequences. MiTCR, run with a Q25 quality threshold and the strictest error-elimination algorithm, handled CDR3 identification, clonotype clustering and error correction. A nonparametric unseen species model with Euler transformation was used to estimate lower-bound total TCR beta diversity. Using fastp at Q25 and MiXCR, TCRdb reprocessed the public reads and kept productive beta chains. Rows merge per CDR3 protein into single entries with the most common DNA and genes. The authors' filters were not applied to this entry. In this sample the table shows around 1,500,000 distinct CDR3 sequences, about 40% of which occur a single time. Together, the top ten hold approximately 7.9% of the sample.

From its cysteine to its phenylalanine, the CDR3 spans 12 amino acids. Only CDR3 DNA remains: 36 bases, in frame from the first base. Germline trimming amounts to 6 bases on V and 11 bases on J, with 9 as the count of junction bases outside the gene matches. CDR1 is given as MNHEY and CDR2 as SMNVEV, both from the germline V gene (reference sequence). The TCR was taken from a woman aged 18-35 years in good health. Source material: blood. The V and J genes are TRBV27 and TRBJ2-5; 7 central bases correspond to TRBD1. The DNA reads TGTGCCAGCAGACAGGGGCTCGGGGAGCAGTACTTC. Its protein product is CASRQGLGEQYF.